This T cell receptor beta chain emerged from a study of Ad26.COV2.S vaccination and SARS-CoV-2 variants (dated by TCRdb to the early 2020s). Some background on the complete study: Vaccine-arm donors were drawn from COV1001, a multicentre, randomized, double-blind, placebo-controlled phase I-IIa trial of Ad26.COV2.S in healthy adults. Ad26.COV2.S was given intramuscularly at 5x10^10 or 1x10^11 viral particles, as a single shot or as two shots 56 days apart. TCRbeta repertoire sequencing served as the tool for gauging how specific and how broad the SARS-CoV-2-reactive T cell receptors were following Ad26.COV2.S vaccination. The TCR-sequenced set comprised about 32 samples: approximately 19 Ad26.COV2.S vaccine recipients, 5 placebo recipients and 8 SARS-CoV-2 convalescent individuals. Trial participants were randomized into five groups of five, in which low-dose or high-dose Ad26.COV2.S was given once or twice, or placebo was given on both occasions. Throughout the experiments and outcome assessment, investigators stayed blinded to trial group allocation. Study-wide findings and limitations: The authors noted that total T cell responses may have been underestimated by the TCR breadth and depth analyses. Higher spike-specific TCR breadth was observed in Ad26.COV2.S recipients than in placebo recipients (P = 0.0014). The study was not powered for comparison of responses between vaccine doses or regimens. Comparable non-spike TCR breadth was observed between vaccine and placebo recipients, consistent with only spike being contained in the vaccine. After vaccination, substantial breadth of spike-specific CD8+ and CD4+ T cell responses was reported.

The germline V gene provides CDR1 MDHEN and CDR2 SYDVKM. The CDR3 runs 15 amino acids, cysteine and phenylalanine included. CDR3 DNA only is kept here, 45 bases in frame from base 1. V is cut by 5 bases and J by 6 bases, and the space between the germline ends is 18 bases. On this clone itself: Which antigen it targets is not known. Base qualities are not recorded, but no much larger clone differs from it by a single base.

Explained via the paper, the treatment or condition label denotes: about 20 received Ad26.COV2.S at low or high dose, single or two shots; five or six received placebo; per-sample allocation not given. Repertoires of vaccine and placebo recipients were sequenced from samples taken on day 63 after the first injection. Between 29 July and 7 August 2020, Cohort 1b enrolled around 25 adults aged 18-55 years at one site in Boston, USA. Ad26.COV2.S was a replication-incompetent adenovirus type 26 vector expressing a prefusion-stabilized SARS-CoV-2 spike protein from the original Wuhan strain. TCRbeta CDR3 regions were sequenced with the immunoSEQ Assay. After extraction, genomic DNA underwent amplification by bias-controlled multiplex PCR, followed by high-throughput sequencing. The original pipeline was this. To quantify the absolute abundance of every unique TCRbeta CDR3 region, sequences were collapsed and filtered. T cell fraction was estimated by normalizing TCRbeta template counts to usable DNA, which was measured by amplifying reference genes present in all nucleated cells. Repertoire TCRs were annotated as SARS-CoV-2-specific when V gene, CDR3 amino acid sequence and J gene were exactly matched to a known reactive TCR set. The reference SARS-CoV-2 TCR set was obtained from MIRA and was filtered for enrichment in COVID-19-positive ImmuneCODE repertoires, whereby public or cross-reactive TCRs were removed. Drawing on the MIRA antigens, annotated TCRs were analysed further at the level of specific ORF or position within ORF. Breadth was defined as the number of annotated unique rearrangements divided by the total number of unique productive rearrangements, and depth was defined as the summed frequency of the annotated unique rearrangements. TCR breadth was compared between groups using two-sided Wilcoxon rank-sum tests. TCRdb provides this immuneACCESS table in a form limited to in-frame rearrangements. Some clones are lacking; in checked studies, under half of them reflect an unresolved V gene, and why the rest are absent is not known. That table supplies the V and J calls and clone size; D and trimming were determined from the DNA. In all, the sample holds over 400,000 clones, and roughly 89% of those were seen once. The ten largest clones take up approximately 2.5% of the sample.

This material consisted of peripheral blood, taken in a trial of Ad26.COV2.S vaccine versus placebo. The chain is encoded by TRBV28 joined to TRBJ2-3; the D region possibly corresponds to TRBD1 (6 bases align). The sequence derives from a person aged 18-65 years who received the Ad26.COV2.S COVID-19 vaccine or a placebo. The CDR3 protein: CASSPYRASRDTQYF. The DNA reads TGTGCCAGCAGTCCCTACAGGGCTTCCCGGGATACGCAGTATTTT.